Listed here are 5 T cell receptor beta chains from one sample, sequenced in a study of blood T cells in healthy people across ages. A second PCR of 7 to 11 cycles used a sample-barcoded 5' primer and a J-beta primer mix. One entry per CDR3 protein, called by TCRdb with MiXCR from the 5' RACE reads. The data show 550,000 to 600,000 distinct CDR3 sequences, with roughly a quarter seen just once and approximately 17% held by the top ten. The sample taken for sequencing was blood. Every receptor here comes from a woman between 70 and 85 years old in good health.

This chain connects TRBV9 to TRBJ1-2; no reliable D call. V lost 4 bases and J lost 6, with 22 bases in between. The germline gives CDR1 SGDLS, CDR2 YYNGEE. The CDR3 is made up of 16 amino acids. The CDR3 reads CASSSWEWTAGHGYTF. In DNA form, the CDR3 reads TGTGCCAGCAGCTCCTGGGAATGGACCGCCGGGCATGGCTACACCTTC.

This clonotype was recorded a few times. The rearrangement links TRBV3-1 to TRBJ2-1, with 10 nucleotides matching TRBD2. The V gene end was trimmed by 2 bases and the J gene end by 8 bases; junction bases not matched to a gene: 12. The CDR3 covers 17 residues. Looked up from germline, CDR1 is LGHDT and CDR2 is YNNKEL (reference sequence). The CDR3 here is CASSQSASGGAVDEQFF. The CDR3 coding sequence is TGTGCCAGCAGCCAATCAGCCAGCGGGGGGGCCGTAGATGAGCAGTTCTTC.

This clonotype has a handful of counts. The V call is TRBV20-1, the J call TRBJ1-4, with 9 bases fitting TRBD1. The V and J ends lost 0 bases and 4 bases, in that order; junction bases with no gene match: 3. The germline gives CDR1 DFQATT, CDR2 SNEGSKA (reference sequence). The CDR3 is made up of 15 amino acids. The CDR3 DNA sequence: TGCAGTGCTAGAGAGGGACAGGGTGGTAATGAAAAACTGTTTTTT. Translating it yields CSAREGQGGNEKLFF.

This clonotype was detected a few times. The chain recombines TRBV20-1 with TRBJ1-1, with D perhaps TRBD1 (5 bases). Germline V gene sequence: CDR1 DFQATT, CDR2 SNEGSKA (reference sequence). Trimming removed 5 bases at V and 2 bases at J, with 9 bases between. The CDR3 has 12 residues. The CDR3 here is CSAHRGNTEAFF. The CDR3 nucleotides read TGCAGTGCTCACCGGGGCAACACTGAAGCTTTCTTT.

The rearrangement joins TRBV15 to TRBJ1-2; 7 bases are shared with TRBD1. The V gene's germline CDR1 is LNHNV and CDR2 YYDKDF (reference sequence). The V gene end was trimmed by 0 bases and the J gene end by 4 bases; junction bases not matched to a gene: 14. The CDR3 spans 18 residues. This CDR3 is CATSRDRSAGGLSYGYTF. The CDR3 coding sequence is TGTGCCACCAGCAGAGATCGATCGGCAGGGGGATTGTCCTATGGCTACACCTTC.